The clone carrying this T cell receptor beta chain occurred many times. What it binds is not known. The data originate from a study of T cell repertoires in cytomegalovirus infection. Study-wide results and limits: HLA-C-restricted CMV-specific TCR beta clonotypes were dominant in the ex vivo response.

CDR3 size: 15 residues. Germline V gives CDR1 SGHVS, CDR2 FNYEAQ. V shed 5 bases and J 6 bases; nucleotides not matched to a gene: 11. TCRdb processed the reads anew with MiXCR; each CDR3 protein has one entry. The sample has approximately 150,000 distinct CDR3 sequences, roughly 6% seen once. Source material: PBMCs. J is TRBJ2-7 and V is TRBV7-6; TRBD1 matches at 9 bases. The TCR comes from a human donor in good health (CMV status not recorded). Some clones in this sample may be carry-over from other donors' samples. CDR3 residues: CASSAIRDRVSEQYF. The CDR3 DNA follows: TGTGCCAGCAGCGCCATCCGGGACAGGGTATCCGAGCAGTACTTC.